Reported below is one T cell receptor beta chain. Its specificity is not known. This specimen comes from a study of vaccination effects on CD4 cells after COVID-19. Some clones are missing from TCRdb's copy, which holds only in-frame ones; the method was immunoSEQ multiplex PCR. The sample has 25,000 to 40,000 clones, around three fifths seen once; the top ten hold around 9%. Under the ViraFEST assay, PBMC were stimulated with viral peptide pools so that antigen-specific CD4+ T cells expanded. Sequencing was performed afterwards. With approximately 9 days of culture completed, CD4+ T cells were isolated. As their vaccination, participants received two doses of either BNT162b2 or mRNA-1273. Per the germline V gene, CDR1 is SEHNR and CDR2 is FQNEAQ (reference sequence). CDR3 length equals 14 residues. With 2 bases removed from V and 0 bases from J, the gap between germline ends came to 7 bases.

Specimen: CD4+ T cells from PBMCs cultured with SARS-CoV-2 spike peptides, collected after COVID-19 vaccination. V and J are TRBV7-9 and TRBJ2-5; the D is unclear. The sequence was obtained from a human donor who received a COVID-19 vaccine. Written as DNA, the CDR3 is TGTGCCAGCAGCTTAAGAACAAACCAAGAGACCCAGTACTTC. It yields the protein CASSLRTNQETQYF.